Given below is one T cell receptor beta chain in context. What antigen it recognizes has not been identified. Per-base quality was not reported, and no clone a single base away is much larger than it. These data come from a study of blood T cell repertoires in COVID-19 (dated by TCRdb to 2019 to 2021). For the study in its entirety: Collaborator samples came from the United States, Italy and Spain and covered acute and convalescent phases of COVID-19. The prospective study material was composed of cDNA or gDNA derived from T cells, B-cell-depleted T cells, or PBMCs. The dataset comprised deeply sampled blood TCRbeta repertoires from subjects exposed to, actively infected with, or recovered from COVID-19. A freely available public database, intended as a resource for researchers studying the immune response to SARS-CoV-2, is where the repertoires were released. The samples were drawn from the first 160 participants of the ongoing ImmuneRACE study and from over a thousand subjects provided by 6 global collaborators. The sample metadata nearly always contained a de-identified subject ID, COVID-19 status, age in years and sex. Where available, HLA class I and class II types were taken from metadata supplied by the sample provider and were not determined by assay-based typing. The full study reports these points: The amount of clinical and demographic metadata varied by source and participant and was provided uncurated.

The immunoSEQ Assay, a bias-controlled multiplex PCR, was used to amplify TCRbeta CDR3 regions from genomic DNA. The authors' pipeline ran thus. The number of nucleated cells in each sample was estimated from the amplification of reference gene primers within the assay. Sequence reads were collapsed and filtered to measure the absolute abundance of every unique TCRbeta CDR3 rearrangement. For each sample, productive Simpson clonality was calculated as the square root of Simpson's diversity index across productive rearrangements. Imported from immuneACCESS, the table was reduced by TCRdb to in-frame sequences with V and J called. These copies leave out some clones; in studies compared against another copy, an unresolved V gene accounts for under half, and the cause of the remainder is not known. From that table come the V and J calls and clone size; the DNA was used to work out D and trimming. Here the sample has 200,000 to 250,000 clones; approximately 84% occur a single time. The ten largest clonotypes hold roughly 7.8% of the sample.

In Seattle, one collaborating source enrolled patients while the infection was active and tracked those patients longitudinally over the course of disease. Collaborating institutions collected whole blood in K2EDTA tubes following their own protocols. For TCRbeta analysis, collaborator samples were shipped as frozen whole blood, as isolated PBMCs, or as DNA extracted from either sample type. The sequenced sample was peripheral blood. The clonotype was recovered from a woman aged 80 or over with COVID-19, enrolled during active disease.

The nucleotide sequence is TGTGCCAGCACTAGGACAGACACCGGGGAGCTGTTTTTT. Protein translation: CASTRTDTGELFF. The chain is assembled from TRBV28 and TRBJ2-2; perhaps TRBD1 is the D gene, with 6 bases matching. Taken from the germline V gene, the CDR1 and CDR2 loops are MDHEN and SYDVKM. From its cysteine to its phenylalanine, the CDR3 spans 13 amino acids. Only the CDR3 part of the read is kept: 39 bases, read in frame from the first base. The trim is 7 bases for V and 3 bases for J, with a gap of 9 bases between the germline ends.